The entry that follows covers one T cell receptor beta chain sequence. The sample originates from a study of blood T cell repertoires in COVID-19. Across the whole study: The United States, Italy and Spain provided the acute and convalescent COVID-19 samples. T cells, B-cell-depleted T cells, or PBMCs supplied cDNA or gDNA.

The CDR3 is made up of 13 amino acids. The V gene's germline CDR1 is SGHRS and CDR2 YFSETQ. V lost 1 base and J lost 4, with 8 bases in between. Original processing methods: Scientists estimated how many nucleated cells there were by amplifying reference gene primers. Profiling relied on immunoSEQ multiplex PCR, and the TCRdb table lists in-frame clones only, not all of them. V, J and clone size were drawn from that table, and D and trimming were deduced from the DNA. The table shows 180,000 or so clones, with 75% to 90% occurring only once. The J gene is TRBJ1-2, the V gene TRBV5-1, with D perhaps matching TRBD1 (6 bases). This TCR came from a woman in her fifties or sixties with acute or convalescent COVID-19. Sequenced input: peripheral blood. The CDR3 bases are TGCGCCAGCAGCTTGCGGGACACCTATGGCTACACCTTC. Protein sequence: CASSLRDTYGYTF. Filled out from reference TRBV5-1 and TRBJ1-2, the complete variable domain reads KAGVTQTPRYLIKTRGQQVTLSCSPISGHRSVSWYQQTPGQGLQFLFEYFSETQRNKGNFPGRFSGRQFSNSRSEMNVSTLELGDSALYLCASSLRDTYGYTFGSGTRLTVV.